This TCR beta chain was recovered during a study of OX40 agonist ivuxolimab in advanced cancers. Study-wide background: Every patient in dose escalation had hepatocellular carcinoma, melanoma, renal cell or head and neck cancer. Study conclusions and caveats: CD8+ T cells showed, on average, more clonal expansion than CD4+ cells. Partial responders receiving 0.1-3.0 mg/kg showed among the lowest clonal expansion.

Sampling of blood occurred at baseline, cycle 4 day 1, and cycle 7 day 1. With regard to this clone: Antigen unknown.

The repertoire was sequenced with immunoSEQ multiplex PCR; TCRdb's copy has only in-frame clones and lacks some. The data hold 35,000 to 50,000 clones, with over 75% observed a single time. Specimen: CD4+ or CD8+ T cells sorted from blood, collected in a trial of the OX40 agonist ivuxolimab. The origin of this receptor is an adult with an advanced solid tumor such as melanoma, head and neck, liver or kidney cancer.

CDR3 protein: CAISEDRVYEQYF. CDR3 sequence (DNA): TGTGCCATCAGTGAGGACAGGGTCTACGAGCAGTACTTC. The chain carries TRBV10-3 and TRBJ2-7; TRBD1 agrees at 7 bases. This CDR3 has 13 residues. Germline V lookup: CDR1 ENHRY, CDR2 SYGVKD. V shed 2 bases, J shed 3 bases, and the junction held 1 base outside the gene matches.